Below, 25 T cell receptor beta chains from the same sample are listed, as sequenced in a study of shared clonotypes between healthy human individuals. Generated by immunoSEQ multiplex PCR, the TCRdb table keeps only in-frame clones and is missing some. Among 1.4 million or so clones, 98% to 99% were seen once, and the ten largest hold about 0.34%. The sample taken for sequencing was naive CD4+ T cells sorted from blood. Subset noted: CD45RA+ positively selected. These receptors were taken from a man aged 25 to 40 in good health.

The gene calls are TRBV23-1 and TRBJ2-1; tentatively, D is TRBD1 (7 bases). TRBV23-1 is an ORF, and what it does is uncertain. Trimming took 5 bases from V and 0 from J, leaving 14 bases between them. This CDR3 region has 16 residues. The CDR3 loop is CASSRTGEASYNEQFF. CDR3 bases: TGCGCCAGCAGTAGAACAGGGGAGGCCTCCTACAATGAGCAGTTCTTC.

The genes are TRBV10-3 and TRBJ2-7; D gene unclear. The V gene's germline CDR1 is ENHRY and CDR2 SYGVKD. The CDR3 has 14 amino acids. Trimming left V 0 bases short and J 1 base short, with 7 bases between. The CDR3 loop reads CAISESTLSYEQYF. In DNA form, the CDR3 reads TGTGCCATCAGTGAGTCTACACTATCCTACGAGCAGTACTTC.

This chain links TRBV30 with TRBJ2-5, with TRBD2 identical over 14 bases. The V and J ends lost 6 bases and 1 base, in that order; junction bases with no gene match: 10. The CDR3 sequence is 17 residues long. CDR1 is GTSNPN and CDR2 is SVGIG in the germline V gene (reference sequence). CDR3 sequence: CACSGTSGRKPQETQYF. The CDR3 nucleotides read TGTGCCTGTTCCGGGACTAGCGGGAGAAAACCCCAAGAGACCCAGTACTTC.

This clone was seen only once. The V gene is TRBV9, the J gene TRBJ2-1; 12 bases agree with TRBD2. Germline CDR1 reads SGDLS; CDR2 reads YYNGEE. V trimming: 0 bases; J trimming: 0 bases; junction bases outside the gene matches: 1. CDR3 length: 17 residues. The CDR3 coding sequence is TGTGCCAGCAGCGTAGGACTAGCGGGAGACTCCTACAATGAGCAGTTCTTC. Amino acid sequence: CASSVGLAGDSYNEQFF. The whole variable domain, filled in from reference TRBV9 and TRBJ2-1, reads DSGVTQTPKHLITATGQRVTLRCSPRSGDLSVYWYQQSLDQGLQFLIQYYNGEERAKGNILERFSAQQFPDLHSELNLSSLELGDSALYFCASSVGLAGDSYNEQFFGPGTRLTVL.

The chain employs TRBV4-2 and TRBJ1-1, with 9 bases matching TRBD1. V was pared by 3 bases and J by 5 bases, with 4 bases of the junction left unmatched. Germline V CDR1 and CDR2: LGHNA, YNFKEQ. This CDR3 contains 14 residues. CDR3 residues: CASSQDRGKTEAFF. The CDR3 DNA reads TGTGCCAGCAGCCAGGACAGGGGCAAGACTGAAGCTTTCTTT.

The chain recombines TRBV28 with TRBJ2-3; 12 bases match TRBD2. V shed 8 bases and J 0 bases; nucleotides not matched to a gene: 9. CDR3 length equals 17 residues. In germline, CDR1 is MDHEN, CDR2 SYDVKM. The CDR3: CASPPTGTSGSTDTQYF. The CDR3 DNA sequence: TGTGCCAGCCCTCCTACCGGGACTAGCGGGAGCACAGATACGCAGTATTTT.

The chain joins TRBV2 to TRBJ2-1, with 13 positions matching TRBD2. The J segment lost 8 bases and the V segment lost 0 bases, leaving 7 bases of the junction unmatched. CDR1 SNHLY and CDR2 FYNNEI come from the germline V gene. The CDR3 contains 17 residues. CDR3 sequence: CASSEALTSGRIHEQFF. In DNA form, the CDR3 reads TGTGCCAGCAGTGAAGCCTTGACTAGCGGGAGGATCCATGAGCAGTTCTTC.

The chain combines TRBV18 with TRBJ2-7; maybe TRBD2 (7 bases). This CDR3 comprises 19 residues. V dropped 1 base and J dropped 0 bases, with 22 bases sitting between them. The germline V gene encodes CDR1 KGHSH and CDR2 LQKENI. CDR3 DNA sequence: TGTGCCAGCTCACCACGGATGACTAGCCAGGGGACGGGCTCCTACGAGCAGTACTTC. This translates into CASSPRMTSQGTGSYEQYF.

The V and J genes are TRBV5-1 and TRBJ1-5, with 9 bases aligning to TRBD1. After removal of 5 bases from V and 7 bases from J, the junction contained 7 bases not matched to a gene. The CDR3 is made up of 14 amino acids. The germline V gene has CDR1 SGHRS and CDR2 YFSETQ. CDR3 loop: CASSSQGAGQPQHF. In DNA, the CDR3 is TGCGCCAGCAGTTCACAGGGGGCAGGCCAGCCCCAGCATTTT.

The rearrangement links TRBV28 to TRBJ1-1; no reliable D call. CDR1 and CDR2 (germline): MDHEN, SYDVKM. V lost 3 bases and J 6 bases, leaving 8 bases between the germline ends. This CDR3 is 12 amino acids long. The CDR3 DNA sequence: TGTGCCAGCAGTTTGGGGATCGCTGAAGCTTTCTTT. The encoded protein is CASSLGIAEAFF. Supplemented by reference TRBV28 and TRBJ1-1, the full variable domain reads DVKVTQSSRYLVKRTGEKVFLECVQDMDHENMFWYRQDPGLGLRLIYFSYDVKMKEKGDIPEGYSVSREKKERFSLILESASTNQTSMYLCASSLGIAEAFFGQGTRLTVV.

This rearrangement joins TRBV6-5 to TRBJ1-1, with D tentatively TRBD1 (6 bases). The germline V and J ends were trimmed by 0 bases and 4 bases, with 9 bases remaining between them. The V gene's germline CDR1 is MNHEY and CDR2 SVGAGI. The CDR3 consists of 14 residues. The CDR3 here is CASSYSRGTTEAFF. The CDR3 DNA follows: TGTGCCAGCAGTTACTCAAGGGGGACCACTGAAGCTTTCTTT.

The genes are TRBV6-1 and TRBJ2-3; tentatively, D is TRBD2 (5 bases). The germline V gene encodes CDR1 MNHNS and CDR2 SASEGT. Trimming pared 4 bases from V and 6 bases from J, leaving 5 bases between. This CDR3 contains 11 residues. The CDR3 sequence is CASSGGDTQYF. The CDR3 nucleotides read TGTGCCAGCAGTGGCGGGGATACGCAGTATTTT.

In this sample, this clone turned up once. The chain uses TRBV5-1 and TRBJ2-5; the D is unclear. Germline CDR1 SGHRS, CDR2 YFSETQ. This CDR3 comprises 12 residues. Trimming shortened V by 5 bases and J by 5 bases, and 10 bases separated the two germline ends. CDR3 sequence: CASRSFGETQYF. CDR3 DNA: TGCGCCAGCAGGTCATTCGGGGAGACCCAGTACTTC.

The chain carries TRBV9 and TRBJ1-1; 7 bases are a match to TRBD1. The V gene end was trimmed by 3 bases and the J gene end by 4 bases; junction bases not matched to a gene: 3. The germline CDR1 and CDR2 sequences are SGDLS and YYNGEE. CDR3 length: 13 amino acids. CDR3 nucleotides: TGTGCCAGCAGCGCACAGGGGTTCACTGAAGCTTTCTTT. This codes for CASSAQGFTEAFF.

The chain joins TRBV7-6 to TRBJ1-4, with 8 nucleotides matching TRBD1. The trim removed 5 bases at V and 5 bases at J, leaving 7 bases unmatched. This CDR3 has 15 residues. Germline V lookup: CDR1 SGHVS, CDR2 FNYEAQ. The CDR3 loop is CASSLSGTGNEKLFF. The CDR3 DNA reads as TGTGCCAGCAGCCTTTCCGGGACAGGCAATGAAAAACTGTTTTTT.

CDR3 nucleotides: TGTGCCATCAGTGTGAGACAGGGCCTCGGGGAGCTGTTTTTT. This codes for CAISVRQGLGELFF. This chain connects TRBV10-3 to TRBJ2-2; 7 bases agree with TRBD1. The CDR3 is made up of 14 amino acids. Per germline, CDR1 ENHRY and CDR2 SYGVKD. The trim removed 4 bases at V and 7 bases at J, leaving 6 bases unmatched.

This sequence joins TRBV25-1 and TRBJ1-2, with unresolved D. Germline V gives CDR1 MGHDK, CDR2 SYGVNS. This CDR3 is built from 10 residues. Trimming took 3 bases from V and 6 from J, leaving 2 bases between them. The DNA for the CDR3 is TGTGCCAGCAGTGAGAATGGCTACACCTTC. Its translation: CASSENGYTF.

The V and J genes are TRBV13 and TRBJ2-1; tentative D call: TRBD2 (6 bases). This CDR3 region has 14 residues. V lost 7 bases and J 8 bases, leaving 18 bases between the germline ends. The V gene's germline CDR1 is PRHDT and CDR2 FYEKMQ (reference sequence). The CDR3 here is CASTTLGGNYEQFF. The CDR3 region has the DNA TGTGCCAGCACTACGTTGGGCGGGAACTATGAGCAGTTCTTC.

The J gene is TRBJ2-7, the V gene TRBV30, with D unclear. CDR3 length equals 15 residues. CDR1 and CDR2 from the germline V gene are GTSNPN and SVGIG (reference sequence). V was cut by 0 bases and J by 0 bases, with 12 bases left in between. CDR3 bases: TGTGCCTGGAGTGTATCAGGTTCCGGCTCCTACGAGCAGTACTTC. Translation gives CAWSVSGSGSYEQYF. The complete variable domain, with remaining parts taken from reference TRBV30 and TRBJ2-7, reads SQTIHQWPATLVQPVGSPLSLECTVEGTSNPNLYWYRQAAGRGLQLLFYSVGIGQISSEVPQNLSASRPQDRQFILSSKKLLLSDSGFYLCAWSVSGSGSYEQYFGPGTRLTVT.

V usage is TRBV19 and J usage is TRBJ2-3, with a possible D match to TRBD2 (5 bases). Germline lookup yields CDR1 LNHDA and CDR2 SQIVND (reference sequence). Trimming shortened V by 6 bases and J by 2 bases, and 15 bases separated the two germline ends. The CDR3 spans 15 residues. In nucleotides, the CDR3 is TGTGCCAGTAGCATCGGACTGGCAGACACAGATACGCAGTATTTT. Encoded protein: CASSIGLADTDTQYF.

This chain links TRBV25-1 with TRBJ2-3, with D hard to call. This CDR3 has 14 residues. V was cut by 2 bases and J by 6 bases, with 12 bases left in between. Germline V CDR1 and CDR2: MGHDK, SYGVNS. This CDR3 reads CASSEPRILDTQYF. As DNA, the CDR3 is TGTGCCAGCAGTGAACCCCGGATATTGGATACGCAGTATTTT.

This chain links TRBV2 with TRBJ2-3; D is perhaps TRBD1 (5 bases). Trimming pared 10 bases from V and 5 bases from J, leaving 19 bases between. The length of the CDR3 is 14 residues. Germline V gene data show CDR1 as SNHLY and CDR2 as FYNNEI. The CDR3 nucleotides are TGTGCCACCAAACAGGTAGTAGGAGAAGATACGCAGTATTTT. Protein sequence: CATKQVVGEDTQYF.

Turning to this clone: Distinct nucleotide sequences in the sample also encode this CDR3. CDR3 region: CASSVVSGNTGELFF. The DNA for the CDR3 is TGTGCCAGCAGCGTAGTGAGCGGCAACACCGGGGAGCTGTTTTTT. The chain joins TRBV9 to TRBJ2-2; TRBD2 might be the D (5 bases). The V and J ends lost 0 bases and 2 bases respectively, with 8 bases between them. This CDR3 comprises 15 residues. Looked up from germline, CDR1 is SGDLS and CDR2 is YYNGEE.

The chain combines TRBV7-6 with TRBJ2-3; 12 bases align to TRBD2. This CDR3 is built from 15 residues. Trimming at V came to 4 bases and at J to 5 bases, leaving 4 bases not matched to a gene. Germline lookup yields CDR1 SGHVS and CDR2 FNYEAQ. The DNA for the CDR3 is TGTGCCAGCAGCTCCCTAGCGGGAGGGAGAGATACGCAGTATTTT. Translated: CASSSLAGGRDTQYF.

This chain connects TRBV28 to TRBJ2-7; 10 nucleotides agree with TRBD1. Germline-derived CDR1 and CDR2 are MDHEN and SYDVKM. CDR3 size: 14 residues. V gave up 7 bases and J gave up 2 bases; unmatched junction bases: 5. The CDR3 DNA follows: TGTGCCAGCAATCCGGGACAGGGGACCTACGAGCAGTACTTC. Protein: CASNPGQGTYEQYF.